The 6 T cell receptor beta chains listed next were all sequenced from one sample in a study of OX40 agonist ivuxolimab in advanced cancers. Repertoires were generated with immunoSEQ multiplex PCR, while TCRdb's copy carries only in-frame clones and drops some. The data contain just under 65,000 clones, around four fifths of them singletons. The sample in question was CD4+ or CD8+ T cells sorted from blood, obtained in a trial of the OX40 agonist ivuxolimab. These TCRs come from an adult with an advanced solid tumor such as melanoma, head and neck, liver or kidney cancer.

The rearrangement uses TRBV4-3 and TRBJ2-5; 12 nucleotides line up with TRBD2. With 1 base clipped from V and 2 bases from J, the junction kept 5 bases outside the gene matches. The CDR3 loop spans 17 amino acids. Germline CDR1 is LGHNA and CDR2 is YSLEER. The CDR3 protein is CASSQGRLAGGQETQYF. The CDR3 bases are TGCGCCAGCAGCCAAGGTCGGCTAGCGGGAGGGCAAGAGACCCAGTACTTC.

This clone was seen only once. The V gene is TRBV6-1, the J gene TRBJ1-6, with 9 bases matching TRBD1. After removal of 3 bases from V and 7 bases from J, the junction contained 13 bases not matched to a gene. The CDR3 loop spans 18 amino acids. Germline V gives CDR1 MNHNS, CDR2 SASEGT. The CDR3 sequence is CASSDSFGTGLLNSPLHF. The CDR3 region has the DNA TGTGCCAGCAGTGATTCATTCGGGACAGGGCTTCTAAATTCACCCCTCCACTTT.

The rearrangement links TRBV2 to TRBJ1-1; D might be TRBD1 (5 bases). Germline CDR1 and CDR2: SNHLY and FYNNEI. V was trimmed by 3 bases and J by 1 base, leaving 6 bases between them. The CDR3 is 13 amino acids. CDR3 region: CASSDQGNTEAFF. As DNA, the CDR3 is TGTGCCAGCAGTGACCAGGGGAACACTGAAGCTTTCTTT.

The rearrangement joins TRBV4-1 to TRBJ1-5, with 9 bases that match TRBD1. The CDR3 runs 18 residues. Germline V CDR1 and CDR2: MGHRA, YSYEKL. V was pared by 2 bases and J by 0 bases, with 8 bases of the junction left unmatched. CDR3 DNA sequence: TGCGCCAGCAGCCAATCGGGACAGGGAACTTATAGCAATCAGCCCCAGCATTTT. Its translation: CASSQSGQGTYSNQPQHF.

The chain uses TRBV5-1 and TRBJ2-3; possibly TRBD1 or TRBD2 for D (7 bases each). The V end lost 3 bases, the J end lost 3 bases, and 11 bases lay between the germline ends. This CDR3 has 14 amino acids. The germline V gene encodes CDR1 SGHRS and CDR2 YFSETQ. The CDR3, as DNA: TGCGCCAGCAGCTCGCAGGGGGGGACAGATACGCAGTATTTT. Encoded protein: CASSSQGGTDTQYF.

The rearrangement uses TRBV7-2 and TRBJ2-5, with D tentatively TRBD2 (6 bases). Germline assignment: CDR1 SGHTA and CDR2 FQGNSA. V lost 1 base and J lost 4, with 13 bases in between. The CDR3 is made up of 15 amino acids. The CDR3 is CASSLVRLVGETQYF. CDR3 nucleotide sequence: TGTGCCAGCAGCTTAGTTAGACTAGTCGGAGAGACCCAGTACTTC.